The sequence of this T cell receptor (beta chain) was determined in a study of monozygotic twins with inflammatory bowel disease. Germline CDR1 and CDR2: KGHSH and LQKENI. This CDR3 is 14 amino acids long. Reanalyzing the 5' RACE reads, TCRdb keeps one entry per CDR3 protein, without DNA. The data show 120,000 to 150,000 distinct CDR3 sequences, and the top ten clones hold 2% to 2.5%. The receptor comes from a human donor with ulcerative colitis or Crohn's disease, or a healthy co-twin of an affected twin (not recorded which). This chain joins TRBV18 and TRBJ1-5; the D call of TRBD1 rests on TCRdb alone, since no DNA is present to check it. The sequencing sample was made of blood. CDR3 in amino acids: CASSQQGDNQPQHF.